Listed here are 4 T cell receptor beta chains from one sample, sequenced in a study of control samples from healthy donors and cancer patients. Repertoires were generated with immunoSEQ multiplex PCR, while TCRdb's copy carries only in-frame clones and drops some. The sample lists about 130,000 clones, around 92% occurring once. The sequenced sample consisted of blood. These receptors came from a woman aged 50 to 60 in good health.

The V gene is TRBV28, the J gene TRBJ1-3; tentative D call: TRBD1 (6 bases). The V end was cut by 0 bases, the J end by 8 bases, with 14 bases between. The CDR3 contains 15 residues. Germline CDR1 MDHEN, CDR2 SYDVKM. The CDR3 protein is CASSLWEGHTHTIYF. The CDR3 DNA reads as TGTGCCAGCAGTTTATGGGAGGGACATACCCACACCATATATTTT.

The chain employs TRBV19 and TRBJ2-1; 12 bases fit TRBD2. Germline V gene sequence: CDR1 LNHDA, CDR2 SQIVND (reference sequence). V shed 5 bases, J shed 5 bases, and the junction held 10 bases outside the gene matches. The CDR3 has 17 residues. The CDR3 DNA follows: TGTGCCAGTAGTCCAGGCCGGTGGACTAGCGGGAACAATGAGCAGTTCTTC. Translation: CASSPGRWTSGNNEQFF.

The chain couples TRBV10-3 to TRBJ2-1, with TRBD1 as a possible D gene (5 bases). Trimming removed 0 bases from V and 8 bases from J, with 14 bases in between. CDR1 and CDR2 from the germline V gene are ENHRY and SYGVKD. CDR3 length: 15 residues. In DNA form, the CDR3 reads TGTGCCATCAGTGAGTCGACCCCTCTAGGGGATGAGCAGTTCTTC. It codes for CAISESTPLGDEQFF.

The sample holds a few counts of this clone. The chain employs TRBV7-9 and TRBJ1-1; possibly TRBD1 for D (6 bases). The germline V gene encodes CDR1 SEHNR and CDR2 FQNEAQ (reference sequence). This CDR3 has 14 residues. V lost 5 bases and J 6 bases, leaving 16 bases between the germline ends. The CDR3 reads CASSLKGGRAEAFF. The CDR3 DNA sequence: TGTGCCAGCAGCCTGAAGGGGGGGCGAGCTGAAGCTTTCTTT.